This entry concerns a single T cell receptor (beta chain). Its antigen remains unknown. These data originate in a study of OX40 agonist ivuxolimab in advanced cancers. On the study more broadly: People in dose escalation had one of these cancers: hepatocellular carcinoma, melanoma, renal cell or head and neck cancer. Among those enrolled, mean age was 60 years (range about 23 to 79) and 75% to 90% were male.

The study's findings and limits: On average, a greater number of expanded clones characterised CD8+ T cells relative to CD4+.

The junction had 15 bases not matched to a gene; V was cut back by 6 bases and J by 14 bases. CDR1 and CDR2 from the germline V gene are LNHDA and SQIVND (reference sequence). The CDR3 is 14 amino acids. Blood got drawn at baseline, again on cycle 4 day 1, and then on cycle 7 day 1. Assay: immunoSEQ multiplex PCR; the TCRdb copy retains only in-frame clones and omits some. Here the sample spans more than 85,000 clones, about 92% being singletons. This chain joins TRBV19 and TRBJ2-3; the match to TRBD2 covers 9 bases. Here the sequenced sample was CD4+ or CD8+ T cells sorted from blood, taken in a trial of the OX40 agonist ivuxolimab. This clonotype originated in an adult with an advanced solid tumor such as melanoma, head and neck, liver or kidney cancer. CDR3 in DNA: TGTGCCAGTAGCGAATCTAGGGGTAGCGGGAGTTGGTATTTT. The encoded protein is CASSESRGSGSWYF. The complete variable domain, with remaining parts taken from reference TRBV19 and TRBJ2-3, reads DGGITQSPKYLFRKEGQNVTLSCEQNLNHDAMYWYRQDPGQGLRLIYYSQIVNDFQKGDIAEGYSVSREKKESFPLTVTSAQKNPTAFYLCASSESRGSGSWYFGPGTRLTVL.